A selection of T cell receptor beta chains follows, all from one sample in a study of shared clonotypes between healthy human individuals. Data came from immunoSEQ multiplex PCR; TCRdb stores just in-frame clones and leaves some out. Of about 360,000 clones in the sample, less than 85% were seen once. The sequenced material came from memory CD4+ T cells sorted from blood. The receptors come from a man aged 25-45 years in good health. Both conserved end residues are part of each CDR3. D genes are given only for firm matches. Expanded clones are given a class, and other clones once, few, many or no size at all.

D gene: TRBD2
V gene: TRBV2
J gene: TRBJ2-5
clone size: -
CDR3 length: 13
CDR3 protein: CASSGLAVETQYF
CDR3 DNA: TGTGCCAGCAGTGGACTAGCCGTAGAGACCCAGTACTTC

D gene: -
V gene: TRBV14
J gene: TRBJ2-1
clone size: -
CDR3 length: 16
CDR3 protein: CASSQDAGTLNNEQFF
CDR3 DNA: TGTGCCAGCAGCCAAGATGCGGGGACTCTAAACAATGAGCAGTTCTTC

D gene: -
V gene: TRBV30
J gene: TRBJ2-7
clone size: -
CDR3 length: 13
CDR3 protein: CAWNRDVSYEQYF
CDR3 DNA: TGTGCCTGGAATCGGGACGTCTCCTACGAGCAGTACTTC

D gene: TRBD1
V gene: TRBV7-8
J gene: TRBJ2-7
clone size: -
CDR3 length: 12
CDR3 protein: CASGQQGYEQYF
CDR3 DNA: TGTGCCAGCGGTCAACAGGGGTACGAGCAGTACTTC

D gene: -
V gene: TRBV14
J gene: TRBJ2-5
clone size: -
CDR3 length: 13
CDR3 protein: CASSQGAGETQYF
CDR3 DNA: TGTGCCAGCAGCCAAGGAGCAGGGGAGACCCAGTACTTC

D gene: -
V gene: TRBV11-3
J gene: TRBJ1-1
clone size: -
CDR3 length: 13
CDR3 protein: CASSLDQIGEAFF
CDR3 DNA: TGTGCCAGCAGCTTAGATCAGATTGGGGAAGCTTTCTTT

D gene: -
V gene: TRBV28
J gene: TRBJ1-4
clone size: -
CDR3 length: 15
CDR3 protein: CASSPITGLNEKLFF
CDR3 DNA: TGTGCCAGCAGCCCCATTACAGGTCTTAATGAAAAACTGTTTTTT

D gene: -
V gene: TRBV5-1
J gene: TRBJ2-5
clone size: few
CDR3 length: 14
CDR3 protein: CASSMGLRAETQYF
CDR3 DNA: TGCGCCAGCAGTATGGGACTTAGGGCGGAGACCCAGTACTTC

D gene: -
V gene: TRBV30
J gene: TRBJ1-1
clone size: -
CDR3 length: 13
CDR3 protein: CAWTGLSNTEAFF
CDR3 DNA: TGTGCCTGGACAGGTTTATCGAACACTGAAGCTTTCTTT

D gene: TRBD1
V gene: TRBV2
J gene: TRBJ1-2
clone size: -
CDR3 length: 14
CDR3 protein: CASSTTGGNYGYTF
CDR3 DNA: TGTGCCAGCAGTACGACAGGGGGTAACTATGGCTACACCTTC

D gene: -
V gene: TRBV5-1
J gene: TRBJ1-3
clone size: -
CDR3 length: 16
CDR3 protein: CASSLGQVFYGNTIYF
CDR3 DNA: TGCGCCAGCAGCTTGGGACAGGTCTTTTATGGAAACACCATATATTTT

D gene: -
V gene: TRBV11-2
J gene: TRBJ2-3
clone size: few
CDR3 length: 13
CDR3 protein: CASSLGRQDTQYF
CDR3 DNA: TGTGCCAGCAGCTTAGGGCGACAAGATACGCAGTATTTT

D gene: TRBD2
V gene: TRBV5-6
J gene: TRBJ2-1
clone size: -
CDR3 length: 16
CDR3 protein: CASSLLAGGFYNEQFF
CDR3 DNA: TGTGCCAGCAGCTTGTTAGCGGGAGGCTTCTACAATGAGCAGTTCTTC